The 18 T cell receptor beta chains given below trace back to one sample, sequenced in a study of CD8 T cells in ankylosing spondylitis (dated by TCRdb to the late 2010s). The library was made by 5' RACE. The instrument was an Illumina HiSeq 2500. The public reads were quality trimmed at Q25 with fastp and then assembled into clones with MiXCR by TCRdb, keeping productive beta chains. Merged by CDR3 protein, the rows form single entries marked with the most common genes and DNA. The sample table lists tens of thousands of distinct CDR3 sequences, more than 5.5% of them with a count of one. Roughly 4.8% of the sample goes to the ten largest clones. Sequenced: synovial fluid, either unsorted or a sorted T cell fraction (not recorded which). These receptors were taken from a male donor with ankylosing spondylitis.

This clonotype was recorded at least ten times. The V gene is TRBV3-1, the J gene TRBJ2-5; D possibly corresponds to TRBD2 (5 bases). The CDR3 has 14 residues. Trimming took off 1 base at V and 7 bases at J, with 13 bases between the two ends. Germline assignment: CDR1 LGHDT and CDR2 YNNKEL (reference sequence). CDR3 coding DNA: TGTGCCAGCAGCCAAGCGGTGCGGGTTGGGACCCAGTACTTC. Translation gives CASSQAVRVGTQYF.

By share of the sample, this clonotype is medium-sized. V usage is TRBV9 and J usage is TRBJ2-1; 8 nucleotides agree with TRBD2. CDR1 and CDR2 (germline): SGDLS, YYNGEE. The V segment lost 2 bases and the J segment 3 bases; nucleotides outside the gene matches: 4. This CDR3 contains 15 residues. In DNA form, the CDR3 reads TGTGCCAGCAGCGTGAGCGGGAGCTACTACAATGAGCAGTTCTTC. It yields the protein CASSVSGSYYNEQFF.

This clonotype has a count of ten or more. CDR3 sequence reads: CAISESGRTTWARFF. The CDR3 DNA follows: TGTGCCATCAGTGAGTCGGGGCGGACTACATGGGCCCGGTTCTTC. V is TRBV10-3 and J is TRBJ2-1; a weak D match, TRBD2 (6 bases). The CDR3 is 15 amino acids. V shed 0 bases and J shed 15 bases, with 21 bases lying between them. Germline assignment: CDR1 ENHRY and CDR2 SYGVKD.

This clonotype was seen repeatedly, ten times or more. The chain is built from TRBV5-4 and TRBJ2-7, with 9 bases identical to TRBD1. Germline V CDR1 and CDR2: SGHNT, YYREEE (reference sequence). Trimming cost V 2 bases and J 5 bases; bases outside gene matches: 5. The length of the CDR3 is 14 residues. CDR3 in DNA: TGTGCCAGCAGCTTCGGGACAGGGATTAACGAGCAGTACTTC. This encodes CASSFGTGINEQYF.

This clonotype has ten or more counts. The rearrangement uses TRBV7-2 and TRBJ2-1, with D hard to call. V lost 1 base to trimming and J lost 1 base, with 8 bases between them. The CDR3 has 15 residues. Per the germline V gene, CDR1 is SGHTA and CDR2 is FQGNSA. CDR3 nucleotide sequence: TGTGCCAGCAGCTTAGTAGCAAGGTCCTACAATGAGCAGTTCTTC. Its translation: CASSLVARSYNEQFF.

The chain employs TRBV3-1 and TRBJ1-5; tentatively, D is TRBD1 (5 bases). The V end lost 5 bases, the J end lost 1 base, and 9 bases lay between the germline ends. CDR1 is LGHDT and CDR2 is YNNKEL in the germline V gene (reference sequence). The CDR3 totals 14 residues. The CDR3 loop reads CASSDRGSNQPQHF. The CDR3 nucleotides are TGTGCCAGCAGCGACCGGGGGAGCAATCAGCCCCAGCATTTT.

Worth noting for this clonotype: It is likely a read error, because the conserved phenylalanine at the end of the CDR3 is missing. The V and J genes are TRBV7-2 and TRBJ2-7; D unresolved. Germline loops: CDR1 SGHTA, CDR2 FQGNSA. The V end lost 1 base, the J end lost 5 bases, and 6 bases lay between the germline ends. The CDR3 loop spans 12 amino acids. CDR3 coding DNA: TGTGCCAGCAGCTTAGTCACGGACGAGCAGTACCTC. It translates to CASSLVTDEQYL.

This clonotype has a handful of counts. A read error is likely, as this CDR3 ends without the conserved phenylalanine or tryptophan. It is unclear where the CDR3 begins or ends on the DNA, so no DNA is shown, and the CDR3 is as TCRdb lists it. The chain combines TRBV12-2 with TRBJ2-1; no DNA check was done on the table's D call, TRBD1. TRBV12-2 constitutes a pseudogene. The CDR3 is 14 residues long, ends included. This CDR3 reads CASRSPGTDSRLFV.

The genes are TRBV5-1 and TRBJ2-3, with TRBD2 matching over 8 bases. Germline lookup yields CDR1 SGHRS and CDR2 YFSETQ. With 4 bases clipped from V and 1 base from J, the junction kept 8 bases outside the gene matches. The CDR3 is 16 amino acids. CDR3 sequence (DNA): TGCGCCAGCAGCGGACTAGGACTAGCAGGCACAGATACGCAGTATTTT. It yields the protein CASSGLGLAGTDTQYF.

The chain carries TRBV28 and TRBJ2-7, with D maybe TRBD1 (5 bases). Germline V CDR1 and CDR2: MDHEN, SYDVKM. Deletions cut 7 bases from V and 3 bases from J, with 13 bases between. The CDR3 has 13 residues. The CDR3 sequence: CASTISGIYEQYF. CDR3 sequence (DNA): TGTGCCAGCACCATCTCAGGGATCTACGAGCAGTACTTC.

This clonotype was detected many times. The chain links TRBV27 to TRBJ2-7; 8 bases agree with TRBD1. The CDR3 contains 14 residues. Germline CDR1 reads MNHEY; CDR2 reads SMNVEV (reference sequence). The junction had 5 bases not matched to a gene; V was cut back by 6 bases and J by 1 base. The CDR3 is CASRPGQASYEQYF. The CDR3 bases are TGTGCCAGCAGGCCGGGACAGGCGTCCTACGAGCAGTACTTC.

CDR3 region: CASSGGYTGELFF. In DNA form, the CDR3 reads TGTGCCAGCAGTGGGGGCTACACCGGGGAGCTGTTTTTT. V usage is TRBV6-4 and J usage is TRBJ2-2; tentatively, D is TRBD1 (5 bases). V dropped 4 bases and J dropped 3 bases, with 6 bases sitting between them. The CDR3 totals 13 residues. Germline CDR1 and CDR2: MRHNA and SNTAGT.

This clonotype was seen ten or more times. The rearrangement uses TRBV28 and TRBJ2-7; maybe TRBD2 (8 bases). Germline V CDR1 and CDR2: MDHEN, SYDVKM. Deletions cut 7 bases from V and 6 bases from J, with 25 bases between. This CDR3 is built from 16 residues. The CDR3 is CASIYSGTVDAGEQYF. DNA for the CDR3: TGTGCCAGCATTTATAGCGGGACAGTGGACGCTGGCGAGCAGTACTTC.

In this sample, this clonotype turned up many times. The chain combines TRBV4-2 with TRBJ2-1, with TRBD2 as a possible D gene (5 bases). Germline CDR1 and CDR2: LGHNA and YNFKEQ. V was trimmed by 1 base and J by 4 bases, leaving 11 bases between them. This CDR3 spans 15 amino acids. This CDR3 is CASSQAGAGYNEQFF. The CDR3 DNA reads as TGTGCCAGCAGCCAAGCTGGCGCGGGTTACAATGAGCAGTTCTTC.

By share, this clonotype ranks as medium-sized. DNA for the CDR3: TGTGCCATCAGTGAGCCGGGTTACGAGCAGTACTTC. Translating it yields CAISEPGYEQYF. This chain joins TRBV10-3 and TRBJ2-7; no firm D call. V lost 2 bases to trimming and J lost 4 bases, with 6 bases between them. The CDR3 length is 12 residues. CDR1 is ENHRY, CDR2 SYGVKD, per germline.

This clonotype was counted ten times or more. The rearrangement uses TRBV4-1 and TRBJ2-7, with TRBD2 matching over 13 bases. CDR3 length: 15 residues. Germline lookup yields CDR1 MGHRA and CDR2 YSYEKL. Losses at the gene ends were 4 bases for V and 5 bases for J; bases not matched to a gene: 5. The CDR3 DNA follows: TGCGCCAGCAGCCGGTTCGGGACTAGCGGGGACGAGCAGTACTTC. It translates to CASSRFGTSGDEQYF.

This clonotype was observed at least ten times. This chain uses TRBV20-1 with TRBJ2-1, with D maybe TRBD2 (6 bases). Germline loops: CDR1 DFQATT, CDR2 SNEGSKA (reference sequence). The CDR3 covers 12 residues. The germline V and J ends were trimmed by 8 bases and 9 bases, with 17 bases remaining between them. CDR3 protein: CSSGTGTGEQFF. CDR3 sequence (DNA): TGCAGTTCCGGGACTGGGACGGGTGAGCAGTTCTTC.

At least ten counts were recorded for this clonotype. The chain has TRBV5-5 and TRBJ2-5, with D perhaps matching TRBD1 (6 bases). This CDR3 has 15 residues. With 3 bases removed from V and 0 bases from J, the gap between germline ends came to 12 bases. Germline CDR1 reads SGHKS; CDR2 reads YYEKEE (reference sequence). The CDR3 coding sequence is TGTGCCAGCAGCTCAATTGGACAGTACCAAGAGACCCAGTACTTC. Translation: CASSSIGQYQETQYF.